The present entry profiles one T cell receptor beta chain with its context. Its antigen is undetermined. CD8 cells classed as naive were CD45RO-negative and positively selected for CCR7, excluding terminally differentiated effector memory CD45RA+ cells. Assay used: immunoSEQ multiplex PCR; TCRdb lists only in-frame clones, some missing. The table includes about 2 million clones, roughly 94% detected once. These data are taken from a study of shared clonotypes between healthy human individuals. The study, taken as a whole, reports: Clonotype sharing across donors was expected to vary with sequencing depth.

Unmatched junction bases numbered 14, after V lost 3 bases and J lost 5 bases. CDR3 size: 17 residues. Germline V gives CDR1 SGHAT, CDR2 FQNNGV. The TCR originated in a man in his late teens or twenties in good health. Sample: naive CD8+ T cells sorted from blood. The gene calls are TRBV11-2 and TRBJ2-7, with TRBD1 identical over 9 bases. The CDR3 sequence is CASSLPGQGRRVHEQYF. CDR3 in DNA: TGTGCCAGCAGCTTGCCCGGACAGGGGAGGCGGGTCCACGAGCAGTACTTC.